This T cell receptor (beta chain) stems from a study of cytomegalovirus exposure and HLA in healthy donors. Whole-study findings and limits: Among TCR beta chains, those listed as cytomegalovirus-associated numbered 164. A later analysis found that most CMV-associated TCR beta chains appeared HLA-restricted.

PCR used 60 Vbeta primers and 13 Jbeta primers. The repertoire was sequenced with immunoSEQ multiplex PCR; TCRdb's copy has only in-frame clones and lacks some. The repertoire holds about 130,000 clones, roughly 82% seen once, with roughly 13% in the top ten. Germline V lookup: CDR1 SGHNT, CDR2 YYREEE (reference sequence). V dropped 5 bases and J dropped 2; count of bases not matched to a gene: 6. The length of the CDR3 is 16 residues. About this clone: Antigen: not known.

The gene calls are TRBV5-4 and TRBJ1-6; 8 bases align to TRBD1. This TCR was recovered from a woman aged 60-75 years in good health and CMV-seropositive. Sample: PBMCs. CDR3 region: CASSSGQGTYNSPLHF. The CDR3 nucleotides read TGTGCCAGCAGTTCCGGACAGGGCACCTATAATTCACCCCTCCACTTT.